The source of this T cell receptor (beta chain) is a study of beta chain features in type 1 diabetes. Overall study context: Cell yields, gender and age were similar in healthy donors and patients. Whole-study findings and limits: Within each of all four CD4+ subsets, Type 1 diabetes patients had TCRB CDR3s that were moderately but significantly shorter. PCR might favor shorter templates, but any such skew would affect patients and controls equally. Type 1 diabetes patients had VDJ junctions that carried fewer insertions and more deletions.

The length of the CDR3 is 16 residues. With 1 base clipped from V and 6 bases from J, the junction kept 5 bases outside the gene matches. Germline loops: CDR1 SGHNT, CDR2 YENEEA. As to this clone: Its antigen is currently unknown.

TCRB transcripts that were expressed got sequenced, as all of the isolated RNA had been reverse transcribed. Naive, central memory and regulatory T cell samples averaged about 3.4 million reads. Produced via immunoSEQ multiplex PCR; TCRdb's table is partial and in-frame only. The table has hundreds of thousands of clones, roughly an eighth seen once. This TCR derives from a man aged 18 to 29 with type 1 diabetes. The rearrangement joins TRBV11-3 to TRBJ2-1, with 11 bases that match TRBD2. The sequenced material came from naive CD4+ T cells from blood. The CDR3 loop reads CASSLVGTSGPNEQFF. As DNA, the CDR3 is TGTGCCAGCAGCTTAGTGGGGACTAGCGGACCCAATGAGCAGTTCTTC.